This TCR beta chain was obtained from a study of cytomegalovirus exposure and HLA in healthy donors. Study results and caveats: An Asian-associated ancestry cluster reportedly showed fewer N-insertions than the approximately 670-donor mean in a later analysis. Indistinguishability led to the exclusion of some V segments, TRBV6-2 and TRBV6-3 included.

PCR employed 60 Vbeta and 13 Jbeta primers. Generated by immunoSEQ multiplex PCR, the TCRdb table keeps only in-frame clones and is missing some. The sample lists more than 95,000 clones, more than 60% seen once, with roughly 9.2% in the top ten. The germline V and J ends were trimmed by 6 bases and 0 bases, with 12 bases remaining between them. Germline V gene lookup returns CDR1 SNHLY and CDR2 FYNNEI. The CDR3 sequence is 14 residues long. Concerning this clone itself: Its antigen remains unidentified.

The clonotype originates from a woman in her thirties or forties in good health and CMV-seropositive. The chain uses TRBV2 and TRBJ2-7, with a tentative D call TRBD2 (6 bases). Sequenced material: PBMCs. Here the CDR3 DNA reads TGTGCCAGCAGCGCTAGCGCTAGCTCCTACGAGCAGTACTTC. Protein sequence: CASSASASSYEQYF.